This record covers a single T cell receptor beta chain. The antigen it binds to is not known. No clone much larger than this one lies a single base away; base qualities are absent. The donors were healthy, HIV-negative adults who had no recently reported acute infections or vaccinations. Every donor was a Caucasian adult residing in Nashville, Tennessee, USA. The CD8 memory samples were a combination of magnetically selected CD45RO+ cells and CCR7-negative CD45RA+ effector memory (TemRA) cells. Blood was obtained by leukapheresis, after which PBMCs were separated by Ficoll-Histopaque density gradient centrifugation and cryopreserved in liquid nitrogen vapor phase. Analytical flow cytometry was used to check the purity and quantity of each magnetically sorted T cell population. Each sorted fraction had its genomic DNA isolated and then quantified by UV absorbance on a Nanodrop 2000c. Using the deep immunoSEQ assay, multiplex PCR amplified TCR CDR3 regions from genomic DNA. Genomic DNA extracted from each cell subset was distributed evenly over all wells of several immunoSEQ 96-well plates, and each plate served as one replicate. For sorted subsets, approximately 190 ng of genomic DNA, equivalent to about 30,000 T cell genomes, went into each replicate PCR. The purified libraries were quantified using a Qubit 3.0 fluorometer, sized with a Bioanalyzer 2100, and then quantified again using the KAPA Library Quantification kit. Every immunoSEQ 96-well plate was sequenced on a dedicated single-read 150-cycle Illumina NextSeq 550 flow cell. Per the original workflow: Because the immunoSEQ output included only junctional sequences and no quality scores, the filtering could not be the same as the filtering used for full-length reads. To assign V/J genes and CDR3, sequences were annotated against IMGT germline references using PyIR, a Python wrapper for IgBLAST v1.9. Reads with weak V/J assignments (E-value above 1e-6), missing CDR3, stop codons, out-of-frame junctions, or ambiguous translated residues were removed. V3J clonotypes were defined as sequences sharing the same inferred V gene, J gene, and CDR3 amino acid sequence. Percentage overlap between repertoires was computed as shared unique clonotypes divided by the size of the smaller repertoire. Repertoire richness was assessed with RTK rarefaction, the Chao1 estimator, and Recon v2.1 estimates of unobserved clonotypes. For all TCRbeta clonotypes obtained by the gDNA method from several donors, generation probabilities were computed with OLGA. Not all clones reach the TCRdb copy of this immuneACCESS table, which keeps in-frame sequences only. Checked studies attribute under half of the gap to unresolved V genes and leave the rest unexplained. That table is the source of V, J and clone size, and D and trimming were worked out from the DNA. The sample table records about 380,000 clones; 90% to 98% of these occur just once. The ten most abundant clones make up 0.32% of the sample.

This sample is part of a study of shared clonotypes between healthy human individuals (dated by TCRdb to about 2020). In terms of the full investigation: A few men and two women, aged 18 to 49 years, made up the cohort. For each donor, CD4 naive and CD4 memory were each run on three plates, CD8 naive on two plates, and CD8 memory on one plate. The study deeply sequenced blood TCR repertoires of about 5 healthy adults to estimate repertoire size and the extent of clonotype sharing between individuals. Libraries were prepared and TCR repertoires were sequenced by different laboratories using diverse techniques, in order to increase sequencing depth and limit assay-specific biases. Between about 0.8 and 8.9 billion PBMCs per donor were obtained by leukapheresis.

The investigation overall reported the following: Even with the large sequencing depth, rarefaction of the sorted-subset datasets indicated that sequencing was incomplete. Sampling was limited to blood, and TCR repertoires in tissue likely differ from TCR repertoires in blood. Larger estimated clonotype richness was generally found for naive subsets than for memory subsets. Pairwise subsampling indicated that sequencing depth was expected to affect the degree of clonotype sharing among donors. Compared with non-shared clonotypes, clonotypes shared by all four sorted-subset donors had higher generation probabilities. Because the study included only a small number of donors, the genetic and exposure-history diversity represented was limited. About 5% of naive CD4, approximately 3.7% of naive CD8, approximately 2% of memory CD4, and about 0.4% of memory CD8 clonotypes were shared across a few donors.

Sequenced input: memory CD8+ T cells sorted from blood. The cell subset or site label of this sample denotes: CD45RO+ cells pooled with CCR7-negative TemRA cells. The receptor was isolated from a man under 40 in good health.

The CDR3 protein sequence reads: CASSYQGGSNQPQHF. In nucleotides, the sequence is TGTGCCAGCAGTTACCAGGGGGGTAGCAATCAGCCCCAGCATTTT. The chain uses TRBV6-6 and TRBJ1-5; 7 central nucleotides agree with TRBD1. Trimming accounts for 2 bases at V and 0 bases at J, while the number of junction bases matched to no gene is 1. As encoded in the germline V gene (reference sequence), CDR1 is MNHNY while CDR2 is SVGAGI. There are 15 amino acids in the CDR3, from cysteine to phenylalanine inclusive. This entry keeps only the CDR3 DNA: 45 bases, framed from base 1.